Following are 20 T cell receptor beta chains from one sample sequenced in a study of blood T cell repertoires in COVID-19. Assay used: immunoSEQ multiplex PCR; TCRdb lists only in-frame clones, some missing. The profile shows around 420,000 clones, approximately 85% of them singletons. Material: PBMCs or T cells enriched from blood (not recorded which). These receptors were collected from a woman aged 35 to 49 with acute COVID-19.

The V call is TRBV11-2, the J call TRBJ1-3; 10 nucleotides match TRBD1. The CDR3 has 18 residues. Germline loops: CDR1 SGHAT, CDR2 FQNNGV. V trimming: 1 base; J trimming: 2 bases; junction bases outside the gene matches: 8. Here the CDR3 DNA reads TGTGCCAGCAGCTTAGGATACCGGGACAGGGGACCTGGAAACACCATATATTTT. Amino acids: CASSLGYRDRGPGNTIYF.

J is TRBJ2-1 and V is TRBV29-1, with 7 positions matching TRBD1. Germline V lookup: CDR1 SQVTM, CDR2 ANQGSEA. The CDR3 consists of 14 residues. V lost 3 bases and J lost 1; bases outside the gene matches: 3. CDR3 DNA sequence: TGCAGCGTTGACCGGGACAGATCCTACAATGAGCAGTTCTTC. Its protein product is CSVDRDRSYNEQFF.

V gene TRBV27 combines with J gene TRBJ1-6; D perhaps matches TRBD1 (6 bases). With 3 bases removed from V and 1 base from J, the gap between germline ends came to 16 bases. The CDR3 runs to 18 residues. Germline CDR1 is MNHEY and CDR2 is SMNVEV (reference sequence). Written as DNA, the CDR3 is TGTGCCAGCAGTTTTCGCGGCGGGGGCGGTTCCTATAATTCACCCCTCCACTTT. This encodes CASSFRGGGGSYNSPLHF.

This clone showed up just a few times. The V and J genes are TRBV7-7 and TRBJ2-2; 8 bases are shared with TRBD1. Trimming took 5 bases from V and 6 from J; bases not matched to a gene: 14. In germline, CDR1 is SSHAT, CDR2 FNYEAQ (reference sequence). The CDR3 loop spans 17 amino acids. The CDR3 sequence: CASSQTRQGRYSGELFF. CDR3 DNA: TGTGCCAGCAGCCAAACCCGACAGGGGAGGTATTCCGGGGAGCTGTTTTTT.

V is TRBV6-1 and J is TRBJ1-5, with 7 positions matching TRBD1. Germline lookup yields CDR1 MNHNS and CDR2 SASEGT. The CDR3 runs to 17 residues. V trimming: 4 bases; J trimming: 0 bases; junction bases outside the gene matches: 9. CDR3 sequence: CASSGLFGTDSNQPQHF. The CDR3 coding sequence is TGTGCCAGCAGTGGGTTATTTGGGACAGATAGCAATCAGCCCCAGCATTTT.

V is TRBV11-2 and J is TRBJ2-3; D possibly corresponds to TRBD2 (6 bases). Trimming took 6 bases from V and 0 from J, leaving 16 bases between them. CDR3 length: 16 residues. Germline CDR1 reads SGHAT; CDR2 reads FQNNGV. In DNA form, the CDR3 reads TGTGCCAGCAGGGGGTGGAGGGACGATAGCACAGATACGCAGTATTTT. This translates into CASRGWRDDSTDTQYF.

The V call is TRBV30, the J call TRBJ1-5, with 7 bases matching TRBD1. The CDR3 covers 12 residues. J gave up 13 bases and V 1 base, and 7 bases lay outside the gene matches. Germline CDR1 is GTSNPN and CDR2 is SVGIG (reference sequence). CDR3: CAWSAFSGGQHF. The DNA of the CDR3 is TGTGCCTGGAGTGCCTTTTCAGGGGGTCAGCATTTT.

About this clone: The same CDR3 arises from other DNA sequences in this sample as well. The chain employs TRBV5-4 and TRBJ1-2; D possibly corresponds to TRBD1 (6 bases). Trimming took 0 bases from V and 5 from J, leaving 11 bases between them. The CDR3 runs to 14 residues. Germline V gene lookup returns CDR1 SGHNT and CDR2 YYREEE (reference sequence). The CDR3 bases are TGTGCCAGCAGCTTGGTAGGCCAGGGGTATGGCTACACCTTC. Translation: CASSLVGQGYGYTF.

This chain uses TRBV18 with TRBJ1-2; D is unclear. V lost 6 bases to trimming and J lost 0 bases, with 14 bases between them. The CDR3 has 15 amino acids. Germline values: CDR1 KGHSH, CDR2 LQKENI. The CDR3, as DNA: TGTGCCAGCTCCCCTAGCGTCGGACCTAACTATGGCTACACCTTC. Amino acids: CASSPSVGPNYGYTF.

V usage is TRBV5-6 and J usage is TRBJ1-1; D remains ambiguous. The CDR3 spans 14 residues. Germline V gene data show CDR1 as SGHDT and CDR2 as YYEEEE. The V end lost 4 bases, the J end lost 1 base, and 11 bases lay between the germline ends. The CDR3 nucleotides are TGTGCCAGCAGCGGAGATAGACGGAACACTGAAGCTTTCTTT. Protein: CASSGDRRNTEAFF.

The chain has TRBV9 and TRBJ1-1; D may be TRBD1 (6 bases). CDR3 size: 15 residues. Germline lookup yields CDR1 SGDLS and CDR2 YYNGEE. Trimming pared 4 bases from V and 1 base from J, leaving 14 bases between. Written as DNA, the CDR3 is TGTGCCAGCAGCCCAAGGACAGTAAAGAACACTGAAGCTTTCTTT. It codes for CASSPRTVKNTEAFF. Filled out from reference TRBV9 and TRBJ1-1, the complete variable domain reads DSGVTQTPKHLITATGQRVTLRCSPRSGDLSVYWYQQSLDQGLQFLIQYYNGEERAKGNILERFSAQQFPDLHSELNLSSLELGDSALYFCASSPRTVKNTEAFFGQGTRLTVV.

In nucleotides, the CDR3 is TGCGCTTGCTCCCGGGCGGGGGGGCTCGAGACCCAGTACTTC. This translates into CACSRAGGLETQYF. This sequence joins TRBV5-1 and TRBJ2-5; 9 positions agree with TRBD2. The CDR3 extends over 14 amino acids. Germline V gene sequence: CDR1 SGHRS, CDR2 YFSETQ.

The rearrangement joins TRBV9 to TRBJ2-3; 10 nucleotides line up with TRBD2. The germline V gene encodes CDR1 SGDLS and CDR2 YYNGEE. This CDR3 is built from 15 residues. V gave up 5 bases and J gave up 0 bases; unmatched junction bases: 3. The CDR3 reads CASRGAGGSTDTQYF. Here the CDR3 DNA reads TGTGCCAGCAGGGGAGCGGGGGGGAGCACAGATACGCAGTATTTT.

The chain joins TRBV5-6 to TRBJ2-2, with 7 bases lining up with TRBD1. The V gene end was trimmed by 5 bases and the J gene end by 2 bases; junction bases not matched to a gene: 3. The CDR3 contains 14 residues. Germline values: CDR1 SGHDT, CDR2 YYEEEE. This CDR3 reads CASSRDRNTGELFF. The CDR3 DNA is TGTGCCAGCAGTCGGGACAGAAACACCGGGGAGCTGTTTTTT.

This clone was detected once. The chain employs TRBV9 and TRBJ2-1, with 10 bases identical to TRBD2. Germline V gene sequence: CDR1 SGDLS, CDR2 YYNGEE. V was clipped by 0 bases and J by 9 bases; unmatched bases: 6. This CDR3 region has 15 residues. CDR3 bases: TGTGCCAGCAGCGTAGGAAGCGGGGGGGCGGTTGAGCAGTTCTTC. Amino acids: CASSVGSGGAVEQFF.

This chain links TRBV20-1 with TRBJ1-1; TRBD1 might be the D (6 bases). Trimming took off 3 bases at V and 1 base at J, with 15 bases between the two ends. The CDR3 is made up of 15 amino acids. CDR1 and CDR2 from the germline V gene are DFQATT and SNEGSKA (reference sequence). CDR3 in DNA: TGCAGTGCTAGTCCGCACACGACAGGGAACACTGAAGCTTTCTTT. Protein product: CSASPHTTGNTEAFF.

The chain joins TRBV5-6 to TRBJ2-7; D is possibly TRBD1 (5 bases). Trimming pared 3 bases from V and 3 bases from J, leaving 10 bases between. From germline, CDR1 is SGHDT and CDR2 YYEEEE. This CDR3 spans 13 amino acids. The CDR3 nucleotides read TGTGCCAGCAGCTGGTGGGGCGGCTACGAGCAGTACTTC. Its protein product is CASSWWGGYEQYF.

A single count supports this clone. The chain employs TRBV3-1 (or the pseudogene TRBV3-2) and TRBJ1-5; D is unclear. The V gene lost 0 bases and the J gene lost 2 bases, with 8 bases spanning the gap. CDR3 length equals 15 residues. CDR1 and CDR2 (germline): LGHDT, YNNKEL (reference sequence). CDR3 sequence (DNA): TGTGCCAGCAGCCAAGATTATTCGGGCAATCAGCCCCAGCATTTT. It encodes CASSQDYSGNQPQHF.

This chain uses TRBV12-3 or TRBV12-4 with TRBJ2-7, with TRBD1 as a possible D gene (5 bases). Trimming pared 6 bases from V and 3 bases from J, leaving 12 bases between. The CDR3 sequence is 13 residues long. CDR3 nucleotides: TGTGCCAGCAGCCCAGGGCTATTCTACGAGCAGTACTTC. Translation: CASSPGLFYEQYF.

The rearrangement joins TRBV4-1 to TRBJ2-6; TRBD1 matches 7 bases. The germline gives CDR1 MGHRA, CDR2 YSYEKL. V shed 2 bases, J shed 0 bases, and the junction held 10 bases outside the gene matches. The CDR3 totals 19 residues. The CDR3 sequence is CASSQRVRNRGSGANVLTF. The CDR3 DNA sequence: TGCGCCAGCAGCCAAAGGGTCAGGAACAGGGGCTCTGGGGCCAACGTCCTGACTTTC.